Here is one TCR beta chain with its context. The data are from a study of OX40 agonist ivuxolimab in advanced cancers. Study at large: Partial responses were achieved by three patients: one hepatocellular carcinoma, two cutaneous melanoma.

The method was immunoSEQ multiplex PCR; TCRdb's version includes in-frame clones alone and lacks a portion of them. The sample has approximately 52,000 clones, roughly 83% seen once. Autoimmune disease history or systemic immunosuppression meant exclusion. Trimming took off 5 bases at V and 2 bases at J, with 3 bases between the two ends. The germline CDR1 and CDR2 sequences are DFQATT and SNEGSKA (reference sequence). This CDR3 is built from 10 residues. The V call is TRBV20-1, the J call TRBJ2-5; D call uncertain. This specimen was CD4+ or CD8+ T cells sorted from blood, taken in a trial of the OX40 agonist ivuxolimab. The receptor comes from an adult with an advanced solid tumor such as melanoma, head and neck, liver or kidney cancer. The CDR3 reads CSAAQETQYF. DNA of the CDR3: TGCAGTGCTGCTCAAGAGACCCAGTACTTC.